This T cell receptor beta chain was documented in a study of naive and memory T cell subsets. The study, taken as a whole, reports: From naive to CM, EM and EMRA, diversity decreased and Gini increased. Naive repertoires, especially CD8, held a few larger clonotypes, possibly memory cells re-expressing CD45RA.

As to this clonotype: The target antigen is unknown.

Two oligonucleotides, mixed equimolar, formed the beta constant-region primer covering TRBC1 and TRBC2. Four rounds of PCR amplified the ligated cDNA using nested alpha and beta constant-region primers plus SP2. An oligonucleotide with the SP2 primer and a 12-nucleotide UMI was ligated to the cDNA 3' end. TCRdb redid the calling of the UMI-ligation and nested PCR reads with MiXCR, one entry per CDR3 protein. This table holds about 90,000 distinct CDR3 sequences, 11% found once. CD4 T cells were positively selected, then CD8 T cells from the CD4-negative fraction. This TCR was sampled from a human donor in good health. Sequencing used naive CD4+ T cells from blood.

The CDR3, as DNA: TGCGCCAGCAGCCAAGGGGTTGCGTACCGACTCTCTGGAAACACCATATATTTT. Its protein product is CASSQGVAYRLSGNTIYF. The chain combines TRBV4-3 with TRBJ1-3; D is undetermined. From germline, CDR1 is LGHNA and CDR2 YSLEER. The V gene lost 1 base and the J gene lost 0 bases, with 16 bases spanning the gap. This CDR3 region has 18 residues.